Following are 30 T cell receptor beta chains from one sample sequenced in a study of T cells after yellow fever vaccination (dated by TCRdb to between 2017 and 2020). According to the study, the label for this sample's treatment or condition signals: live attenuated yellow fever vaccine strain. The library was prepared using 5' RACE. Instrument on record: Illumina HiSeq 2500. TCRdb applied fastp at Q25 and MiXCR to the public reads, then kept only in-frame beta chains. Rows are unified per CDR3 protein, each entry keeping the most common DNA and genes. Within this sample are hundreds of thousands of distinct CDR3 sequences, with 9.5% to 13% of them counted one time only. Jointly, the top ten make up less than 20% of the sample. The starting material was PBMCs, obtained on the day of the first yellow fever vaccination. The source is a young man who received the YFV17D yellow fever vaccine.

This clonotype came up a few times. The V and J genes are TRBV19 and TRBJ2-6; a possible D gene is TRBD2 (5 bases). The CDR3 is 16 amino acids. Trimming pared 5 bases from V and 2 bases from J, leaving 13 bases between. Looked up from germline, CDR1 is LNHDA and CDR2 is SQIVND (reference sequence). The CDR3 here is CASSDPIGAGANVLTF. The CDR3 DNA is TGTGCCAGTAGTGACCCCATCGGGGCTGGGGCCAACGTCCTGACTTTC.

This chain links TRBV6-5 with TRBJ2-2; TRBD1 agrees at 8 bases. Unmatched junction bases numbered 7, after V lost 4 bases and J lost 0 bases. Looked up from germline, CDR1 is MNHEY and CDR2 is SVGAGI. The CDR3 is 17 amino acids. The CDR3 DNA reads as TGTGCCAGCAGTTTCCGGACAGGGTCCCCGAACACCGGGGAGCTGTTTTTT. As protein: CASSFRTGSPNTGELFF.

In this sample, this clonotype turned up a few times. The genes are TRBV24-1 and TRBJ2-1; TRBD1 agrees at 7 bases. The germline V gene has CDR1 KGHDR and CDR2 SFDVKD. The CDR3 consists of 14 residues. V lost 0 bases to trimming and J lost 7 bases; unmatched junction nucleotides: 2. CDR3 region: CATSDLVRGNEQFF. For the CDR3, the DNA is TGTGCCACCAGTGATTTGGTCAGGGGGAATGAGCAGTTCTTC.

This clonotype was observed once. J is TRBJ2-2 and V is TRBV2, with 8 bases fitting TRBD2. V shed 10 bases, J shed 5 bases, and the junction held 9 bases outside the gene matches. Germline CDR1 reads SNHLY; CDR2 reads FYNNEI. The CDR3 has 14 amino acids. The CDR3 coding sequence is TGTGCCATCCGGGAGGGGGAGTTTACCGGGGAGCTGTTTTTT. This encodes CAIREGEFTGELFF.

The gene calls are TRBV9 and TRBJ2-2, with D unclear. Trimming shortened V by 4 bases and J by 1 base, and 14 bases separated the two germline ends. The CDR3 consists of 16 residues. Germline CDR1 is SGDLS and CDR2 is YYNGEE. The CDR3 region is CASSPHNPQNTGELFF. The CDR3 DNA reads TGTGCCAGCAGCCCCCATAACCCACAGAACACCGGGGAGCTGTTTTTT. Looking up the rest from reference TRBV9 and TRBJ2-2 gives the full variable domain: DSGVTQTPKHLITATGQRVTLRCSPRSGDLSVYWYQQSLDQGLQFLIQYYNGEERAKGNILERFSAQQFPDLHSELNLSSLELGDSALYFCASSPHNPQNTGELFFGEGSRLTVL.

The chain uses TRBV12-3 or TRBV12-4 and TRBJ2-1; 8 bases agree with TRBD2. The junction had 7 bases not matched to a gene; V was cut back by 3 bases and J by 3 bases. The CDR3 runs 16 residues. The CDR3 loop is CASSFFPGGVYNEQFF. The CDR3 nucleotides are TGTGCCAGCAGTTTCTTTCCCGGGGGGGTCTACAATGAGCAGTTCTTC.

The rearrangement uses TRBV5-1 and TRBJ1-1; D call uncertain. Per germline, CDR1 SGHRS and CDR2 YFSETQ. The V and J ends lost 5 bases and 1 base respectively, with 9 bases between them. This CDR3 comprises 13 residues. CDR3 loop: CASRDPANTEAFF. CDR3 in DNA: TGCGCCAGCAGAGACCCAGCGAACACTGAAGCTTTCTTT.

Remarks on this clonotype: A much bigger clone sits one base away, suggesting this may be a read error. The missing conserved phenylalanine or tryptophan at the end of this CDR3 makes a read error likely. The chain uses TRBV7-3 and TRBJ2-2; no clear D gene. CDR3 length: 13 residues. V shed 1 base and J shed 13 bases, with 13 bases lying between them. From germline, CDR1 is SGHTA and CDR2 FQGTGA. In DNA form, the CDR3 reads TGTGCCAGCAGCTTAAATGCAGGATCAGTGCTGTTTTCT. Translated, it gives CASSLNAGSVLFS.

This clonotype came up a few times. This chain joins TRBV5-6 and TRBJ2-1; D not resolved. CDR3 length: 14 amino acids. Per germline, CDR1 SGHDT and CDR2 YYEEEE. V lost 1 base, J lost 2 bases, and 7 bases lay in between. The CDR3 region has the DNA TGTGCCAGCAGCTTGCCTACTACCTACAATGAGCAGTTCTTC. Translated: CASSLPTTYNEQFF. The complete variable domain, with remaining parts taken from reference TRBV5-6 and TRBJ2-1, reads DAGVTQSPTHLIKTRGQQVTLRCSPKSGHDTVSWYQQALGQGPQFIFQYYEEEERQRGNFPDRFSGHQFPNYSSELNVNALLLGDSALYLCASSLPTTYNEQFFGPGTRLTVL.

The V gene is TRBV7-9, the J gene TRBJ2-7; no clear D gene. V lost 5 bases and J lost 5, with 16 bases in between. This CDR3 is built from 14 residues. Germline-derived CDR1 and CDR2 are SEHNR and FQNEAQ (reference sequence). The CDR3 loop reads CASSPLGRAHEQYF. In DNA form, the CDR3 reads TGTGCCAGCAGCCCCCTGGGTAGGGCCCACGAGCAGTACTTC.

This chain links TRBV7-6 with TRBJ1-1; TRBD1 matches 8 bases. CDR3 size: 15 residues. The junction had 5 bases not matched to a gene; V was cut back by 4 bases and J by 1 base. CDR1 and CDR2 (germline): SGHVS, FNYEAQ. The CDR3 sequence is CASSSWTGKNTEAFF. In DNA form, the CDR3 reads TGTGCCAGCAGCTCATGGACAGGGAAGAACACTGAAGCTTTCTTT.

This clonotype was found a few times. The chain joins TRBV7-7 to TRBJ2-2; D tentatively fits TRBD1 or TRBD2 (7 bases each). V was pared by 5 bases and J by 4 bases, with 20 bases between. This CDR3 has 17 amino acids. CDR1 and CDR2 from the germline V gene are SSHAT and FNYEAQ (reference sequence). CDR3 amino acids: CASSPSGPGQFTGELFF. The CDR3 DNA follows: TGTGCCAGCAGCCCTAGCGGTCCGGGACAGTTCACCGGGGAGCTGTTTTTT.

Note on this clonotype: Since a much larger clone is just one base distant, this may be a read error. V gene TRBV12-3 or TRBV12-4 combines with J gene TRBJ1-5, with D tentatively TRBD1 (6 bases). Judging by the DNA end, TRBJ2-3 fits better; the J call may be wrong. This CDR3 has 16 residues. The DNA of the CDR3 is TGTGCCAGCAGTTTATTTGGGGGCAATAGCAATCAGCCCCAGTATTTT. Amino acids: CASSLFGGNSNQPQYF.

This chain uses TRBV3-1 with TRBJ2-3; D may be TRBD2 (5 bases). The CDR3 is made up of 16 amino acids. V dropped 1 base and J dropped 2 bases, with 13 bases sitting between them. The germline gives CDR1 LGHDT, CDR2 YNNKEL (reference sequence). The CDR3 protein is CASSQARETITDTQYF. CDR3 DNA: TGTGCCAGCAGCCAAGCCCGGGAAACTATCACAGATACGCAGTATTTT.

This clonotype turned up a few times. The rearrangement uses TRBV7-3 and TRBJ2-1; 8 bases are a match to TRBD1. The CDR3 length is 16 residues. Germline trimming cut 5 bases from V and 2 bases from J; bases unmatched to any gene: 8. The germline V gene has CDR1 SGHTA and CDR2 FQGTGA. DNA of the CDR3: TGTGCCAGCAGCCCAAGGACAGGGACCCCCTACAATGAGCAGTTCTTC. It yields the protein CASSPRTGTPYNEQFF.

As for this clonotype: An end of the junction does not agree with germline; a read error may underlie this. The V gene is TRBV20-1, the J gene TRBJ2-5; 8 nucleotides align to TRBD2. The CDR3 covers 14 residues. Germline V gene lookup returns CDR1 DFQATT and CDR2 SNEGSKA (reference sequence). CDR3 sequence: CSASQGTSQGTQYF. Here the CDR3 DNA reads TGCAGTGCGTCTCAGGGGACTAGTCAAGGGACCCAGTACTTC.

In its sample, this clonotype was seen a few times. CDR3 nucleotide sequence: TGTGCCAGCAGTAGACAAGGGGTACCTCGTTCACCCCTCCACTTT. It yields the protein CASSRQGVPRSPLHF. V gene TRBV5-6 combines with J gene TRBJ1-6; D perhaps matches TRBD1 (5 bases). Germline V gene data show CDR1 as SGHDT and CDR2 as YYEEEE. The CDR3 length is 15 residues. The ends were cut back, 5 bases at V and 9 bases at J, with 18 bases in the middle.

This clonotype was counted at least ten times. This chain connects TRBV20-1 to TRBJ2-5, with D possibly matching TRBD1 (6 bases). The length of the CDR3 is 15 residues. CDR1 and CDR2 (germline): DFQATT, SNEGSKA (reference sequence). The ends were cut back, 0 bases at V and 8 bases at J, with 19 bases in the middle. CDR3 sequence reads: CSARDFARVGGTQYF. CDR3 DNA: TGCAGTGCTAGAGATTTTGCGCGGGTTGGGGGCACCCAGTACTTC.

The table lists this clonotype with a few counts. This chain connects TRBV18 to TRBJ1-5; D not certain. The germline V and J ends were trimmed by 4 bases and 4 bases, with 11 bases remaining between them. Germline values: CDR1 KGHSH, CDR2 LQKENI. The CDR3 contains 14 residues. The CDR3 DNA follows: TGTGCCAGCTCACAGGCGCGGGGTAATCAGCCCCAGCATTTT. Translation: CASSQARGNQPQHF.

This clonotype was observed a handful of times. V and J are TRBV5-1 and TRBJ2-1; 14 bases are a match to TRBD2. From germline, CDR1 is SGHRS and CDR2 YFSETQ. The length of the CDR3 is 15 residues. V was clipped by 4 bases and J by 15 bases; unmatched bases: 12. The CDR3 here is CASSAGGTSGGAGFF. The CDR3 DNA reads as TGCGCCAGCAGCGCGGGGGGGACTAGCGGGGGCGCCGGGTTCTTC.

This clonotype was counted ten times or more. The chain carries TRBV5-1 and TRBJ1-1, with TRBD1 identical over 7 bases. Germline-derived CDR1 and CDR2 are SGHRS and YFSETQ. The V and J ends lost 2 bases and 4 bases, in that order; junction bases with no gene match: 5. The CDR3 runs to 14 residues. For the CDR3, the DNA is TGCGCCAGCAGCTTAGGGGGCGACCTCACTGAAGCTTTCTTT. It specifies CASSLGGDLTEAFF. Full variable domain (missing parts from reference TRBV5-1 and TRBJ1-1): KAGVTQTPRYLIKTRGQQVTLSCSPISGHRSVSWYQQTPGQGLQFLFEYFSETQRNKGNFPGRFSGRQFSNSRSEMNVSTLELGDSALYLCASSLGGDLTEAFFGQGTRLTVV.

The genes are TRBV20-1 and TRBJ2-2; possibly TRBD2 for D (5 bases). The germline V gene encodes CDR1 DFQATT and CDR2 SNEGSKA (reference sequence). V was trimmed by 0 bases and J by 4 bases, leaving 18 bases between them. The length of the CDR3 is 17 residues. In DNA form, the CDR3 reads TGCAGTGCTAGAGATCCAAAAGGACTGATAATCACCGGGGAGCTGTTTTTT. The encoded protein is CSARDPKGLIITGELFF.

This clonotype was recorded at least ten times. The gene calls are TRBV20-1 and TRBJ1-2, with D perhaps TRBD1 (5 bases). The CDR3 covers 13 residues. Trimming removed 1 base from V and 5 bases from J, with 11 bases in between. Germline V CDR1 and CDR2: DFQATT, SNEGSKA (reference sequence). Written as DNA, the CDR3 is TGCAGTGCTAGAGGGCAGGGAGGTTATGGCTACACCTTC. This gives the protein CSARGQGGYGYTF.

There are a few counts of this clonotype. The V gene is TRBV5-6, the J gene TRBJ1-5, with 8 bases lining up with TRBD1. Germline CDR1 reads SGHDT; CDR2 reads YYEEEE. CDR3 length: 13 residues. V shed 3 bases and J 7 bases; nucleotides not matched to a gene: 3. CDR3 nucleotides: TGTGCCAGCAGCTCCGGACAGGGCCAGCCCCAGCATTTT. Translation: CASSSGQGQPQHF.

This clonotype was seen a few times. The chain couples TRBV7-6 to TRBJ2-6; D is unclear. Germline CDR1 is SGHVS and CDR2 is FNYEAQ. This CDR3 has 16 residues. Trimming removed 4 bases at V and 0 bases at J, with 10 bases between. The CDR3 DNA follows: TGTGCCAGCAGCTCGTCCCAAAACTCTGGGGCCAACGTCCTGACTTTC. It translates to CASSSSQNSGANVLTF.

CDR3 DNA: TGCAGTGCCCGGACCCACAGGGCCCTGTGGGCCACGGAGACCCAGTACTTC. Encoded protein: CSARTHRALWATETQYF. The chain combines TRBV20-1 with TRBJ2-5; TRBD1 might be the D (6 bases). V was pared by 6 bases and J by 5 bases, with 28 bases between. Germline loops: CDR1 DFQATT, CDR2 SNEGSKA (reference sequence). The CDR3 totals 17 residues.

This clonotype was counted between two and nine times. V is TRBV24-1 and J is TRBJ2-1, with D perhaps matching TRBD1 or TRBD2 (5 bases each). The CDR3 has 14 amino acids. Germline-derived CDR1 and CDR2 are KGHDR and SFDVKD. Trimming pared 6 bases from V and 8 bases from J, leaving 16 bases between. CDR3 bases: TGTGCCACCAGTCCAGGGAGCTTGAGTGATGAGCAGTTCTTC. Residues: CATSPGSLSDEQFF.

This clonotype was picked up a small number of times. The V and J genes are TRBV5-1 and TRBJ2-7, with D maybe TRBD2 (5 bases). The CDR3 covers 13 residues. CDR1 is SGHRS, CDR2 YFSETQ, per germline. The V end was cut by 0 bases, the J end by 6 bases, with 10 bases between. The CDR3 sequence is CASSLESGVEQYV. In nucleotides, the CDR3 is TGCGCCAGCAGCTTGGAGTCCGGGGTCGAGCAGTACGTC.

The V call is TRBV11-1, the J call TRBJ2-5, with D perhaps assigned TRBD1 or TRBD2 (5 bases each). V dropped 4 bases and J dropped 1 base, with 22 bases sitting between them. The CDR3 runs 18 residues. CDR1 is SGHAT, CDR2 FQDESV, per germline (reference sequence). CDR3 sequence reads: CASSSTVLDSGPQETQYF. The DNA of the CDR3 is TGTGCCAGCAGCTCGACTGTCTTGGACTCGGGACCCCAAGAGACCCAGTACTTC.

In its sample, this clonotype was seen a few times. The chain has TRBV20-1 and TRBJ2-7; the match to TRBD1 covers 7 bases. V lost 3 bases and J lost 0; bases outside the gene matches: 8. Germline V CDR1 and CDR2: DFQATT, SNEGSKA (reference sequence). The CDR3 sequence is 15 residues long. The CDR3 reads CSASRGILSSYEQYV. In DNA form, the CDR3 reads TGCAGTGCTAGCAGGGGGATCCTATCCTCCTACGAGCAGTACGTC.